The rows below give T cell receptor beta chains drawn from one sample of a study of T-cell memory formation after mild COVID-19. TCRdb re-derived calls from the 5' RACE reads in MiXCR, one entry per CDR3 protein. This sample has 150,000 to 200,000 distinct CDR3 sequences, with around 15% found just once. Sequencing was performed on PBMCs or a T cell subset sorted from them (not recorded which). These receptors all stem from an adult woman who had mild COVID-19 (a few samples of this study predate the infection). Cell type and time point are not known. Both conserved end residues are part of each CDR3. The D gene is left open where the match is weak. The listing skips clone size in some rows; elsewhere it reads once, few, many or a size class.

TRBD2 | - | TRBJ2-5 | TRBV6-5 | CASSLSGRLETQYF | TGTGCCAGCAGTTTAAGCGGGAGGTTAGAGACCCAGTACTTC
- | - | TRBJ1-5 | TRBV6-5 | CASRSRGGSNQPQHF | TGTGCCAGCAGATCTCGCGGGGGTAGCAATCAGCCCCAGCATTTT
- | - | TRBJ1-3 | TRBV12-3/TRBV12-4 | CASSPRGSPGNTIYF | TGTGCCAGCAGTCCCCGGGGATCCCCTGGAAACACCATATATTTT
TRBD1 | - | TRBJ2-5 | TRBV6-1 | CASSRQGQQETQYF | TGTGCCAGCAGTAGACAGGGCCAACAAGAGACCCAGTACTTC
- | few | TRBJ1-2 | TRBV15 | CATSRDRGSYGYTF | TGTGCCACCAGCAGAGATAGGGGGAGTTATGGCTACACCTTC
TRBD1 | - | TRBJ2-7 | TRBV10-2 | CASSVGPGQGYEQYF | TGCGCCAGCAGTGTAGGGCCGGGACAGGGCTACGAGCAGTACTTC
- | - | TRBJ2-1 | TRBV7-6 | CASSRGTASYNEQFF | TGTGCCAGCAGCCGCGGGACAGCCTCCTACAATGAGCAGTTCTTC
- | - | TRBJ1-1 | TRBV4-3 | CASSQDTGQSPIEAFF | TGCGCCAGCAGCCAAGATACAGGACAGTCTCCCATTGAAGCTTTCTTT
TRBD1 | - | TRBJ1-1 | TRBV6-2/TRBV6-3 | CASNLQGRAFF | TGTGCCAGCAATCTACAGGGGAGGGCTTTCTTT
TRBD2 | few | TRBJ2-7 | TRBV18 | CASSPHSLAGGPYEQYF | TGTGCCAGCTCACCACATAGCCTAGCGGGGGGGCCCTACGAGCAGTACTTC
TRBD2 | - | TRBJ2-1 | TRBV7-8 | CASSLGSLAGAFGNEQFF | TGTGCCAGCAGCTTAGGGTCGCTAGCGGGTGCCTTCGGGAATGAGCAGTTCTTC
- | few | TRBJ1-1 | TRBV5-1 | CASSYTRNTEAFF | TGCGCCAGCAGTTATACACGGAACACTGAAGCTTTCTTT
- | few | TRBJ2-4 | TRBV18 | CASSPNEHSKNIQYF | TGTGCCAGCTCACCAAATGAGCACTCCAAAAACATTCAGTACTTC
- | - | TRBJ2-7 | TRBV4-1 | CASSQTDFGKGTREQYF | TGCGCCAGCAGCCAAACGGACTTCGGGAAGGGGACCCGCGAGCAGTACTTC
- | few | TRBJ1-4 | TRBV20-1 | CSARGGGSATNEKLFF | TGCAGTGCTAGAGGTGGGGGGTCTGCAACTAATGAAAAACTGTTTTTT